This T cell receptor (beta chain) came from a study of blood T cell repertoires in COVID-19 (dated by TCRdb to the early 2020s). Background on the whole study: The collaborator samples originated in the United States, Italy and Spain and spanned the acute and convalescent phases of COVID-19. The prospective study material was composed of cDNA or gDNA derived from T cells, B-cell-depleted T cells, or PBMCs. Where available, HLA class I and class II types were obtained from metadata supplied by the sample provider rather than from assay-based typing. A de-identified subject ID, COVID-19 status, age in years and sex were almost always included in the sample metadata. A freely available public database, intended as a resource for researchers studying the immune response to SARS-CoV-2, is where the repertoires were released. The dataset comprised deeply sampled blood TCRbeta repertoires from subjects exposed to, actively infected with, or recovered from COVID-19. Samples were obtained from the ongoing ImmuneRACE study (first 160 participants) and from over 1,000 subjects provided by 6 global collaborators.

The immunoSEQ Assay, a bias-controlled multiplex PCR, was used to amplify TCRbeta CDR3 regions from genomic DNA. Per the source publication's procedure: Within the assay, amplification of reference gene primers was used to estimate how many nucleated cells each sample contained. To quantify the absolute abundance of each unique TCRbeta CDR3 rearrangement, sequence reads were collapsed and filtered. Productive Simpson clonality was computed per sample as the square root of Simpson's diversity index over productive rearrangements. This immuneACCESS table, as held by TCRdb, lists in-frame sequences with V and J called but not all clones. Of the missing ones, under half trace to an unresolved V gene in checked studies; the others have no known cause. That table furnishes V, J and clone size, whereas the DNA furnished D and trimming. The sample profile shows 150,000 to 200,000 clones; roughly 82% of them were found once. The top ten clonotypes cover around 7% of the sample.

One collaborating source in Seattle enrolled patients during active infection and followed them longitudinally through the course of disease. The collaborating institutions used their own protocols to collect whole blood in K2EDTA tubes. Collaborator samples were shipped for TCRbeta analysis as frozen whole blood, isolated PBMCs, or DNA extracted from either sample type. Results and caveats for the whole study, not just this receptor: Clinical and demographic metadata were provided uncurated, with the amount varying by source and participant.

Remarks on this clone: Its antigen remains undetermined. No much larger clone exists at a distance of one base, and base qualities are not known.

The clonotype originates from a woman in her forties with COVID-19, enrolled during active disease. The sample comprised peripheral blood.

The bases are TGTGCCACCAGCAAGGCAAGACAGGGGGCCCTTGGTGGCTACACCTTC. Translated, this is CATSKARQGALGGYTF. This chain is built from TRBV15 and TRBJ1-2; TRBD1 fits 10 bases in the junction. CDR1 and CDR2, looked up from the germline V gene (reference sequence), are LNHNV and YYDKDF. Germline trimming: 4 bases from V, 7 bases from J; junction bases outside gene matches: 12. From the cysteine up to the phenylalanine, the CDR3 has a length of 16 residues. Kept here is only the CDR3 DNA, which spans 48 bases and is read in frame from base 1. With the portions outside the CDR3 filled from the reference TRBV15 and TRBJ1-2 genes, the complete variable region becomes DAMVIQNPRYQVTQFGKPVTLSCSQTLNHNVMYWYQQKSSQAPKLLFHYYDKDFNNEADTPDNFQSRRPNTSFCFLDIRSPGLGDTAMYLCATSKARQGALGGYTFGSGTRLTVV.